The entry that follows covers one T cell receptor (beta chain) sequence. Its target is not known. After extraction with the RNeasy kit, about 0.45 to 1 ug of the RNA was reverse transcribed using random hexamers. The authors amplified TCR beta CDR3 across 54 Vbeta and 13 Jbeta using immunoSEQ multiplex PCR. TCRdb passed the immunoSEQ multiplex PCR reads through MiXCR, listing each CDR3 protein once. In the table there are approximately 54,000 distinct CDR3 sequences, roughly 94% of which are singletons. V was shortened by 4 bases and J by 3 bases, with 13 bases between the two germline ends. Germline V gene lookup returns CDR1 SGHRS and CDR2 YFSETQ. The CDR3 extends over 14 amino acids. This entry belongs to a study of CD8 T cells in Susac syndrome. The study's findings and limits: In TEMRA cells and active patients, CD8+ clonal expansion in Susac reached its peak.

Sequencing was performed on CD8+ T cells from PBMCs. This TCR came from a human donor with Susac syndrome. This chain uses TRBV5-1 with TRBJ1-2; the D is unclear. CDR3 bases: TGCGCCAGCAGCCCGACCGCAGGCGACTATGGCTACACCTTC. Amino acid sequence: CASSPTAGDYGYTF.